This T cell receptor beta chain derives from a study of untreated major depressive disorder (dated 2018 in TCRdb). Study-level background: The study was a cross-sectional case-control comparison of T cell phenotype and TCR repertoire between antidepressant-free major depressive disorder patients and individually matched non-depressed controls. Sequencing followed up flow-cytometry Vbeta 5.1, Vbeta 11 and Vbeta 22 usage differences observed in the whole cohort.

Study-wide findings and limitations: Higher TRBV05-01 (Vbeta 5.1) usage among CD4+ T cells of depressed patients compared with controls was confirmed by sequencing, with p = 0.040 in a one-tailed test. The top five TRBV05-01 clones in every sequenced subject were all private clones. For the sequencing comparisons, one-tailed planned tests were applied to only three preselected Vbeta families. TRBV25-01 and TRBV02-01 usage followed the flow-cytometry pattern but did not reach statistical significance in the sequencing data. Because of the strict matching and exclusion criteria, the study sample was comparatively small, which limits how generalizable the findings are.

Each depressed patient was pairwise matched to a non-depressed control for sex, age, current smoking status and body mass index. European descent was reported for all participants. A DSM-IV diagnosis of major depressive disorder and a Hamilton Rating Scale for Depression score of at least 18 were present in all patients. Patients had been free of any psychiatric medication, including antidepressants, for at least 8 weeks before enrollment. Depression severity ranging from moderate to severe was represented among patients. Participants were excluded if they had major medical conditions, Axis I/II comorbidities, regular medication or illicit drug use, or weekly alcohol intake above 100 g. Approximately 30 ml of peripheral blood was drawn into EDTA tubes from each participant. Magnetic negative selection with the BD IMag Human CD4 T Lymphocyte Enrichment Set was used to purify CD4+ T cells from thawed PBMCs. Flow cytometry confirmed that the CD4+ enrichment method typically gave 85% to 95% purity. A subgroup of about five case-control pairs, selected blind to chemokine receptor expression and flow-cytometric repertoire skewing results, was subjected to TCRbeta sequencing. All blood samples were collected in the morning at 8:00 a.m., and PBMCs were isolated by Ficoll-Hypaque gradient centrifugation. Until being assayed, PBMCs were kept in liquid nitrogen after cryopreservation by gradual cooling to -80 degrees C.

The Qiagen DNeasy Blood and Tissue Kit was used to extract total genomic DNA from the purified CD4+ T cells. The TCRbeta CDR3 region, defined according to IMGT, was amplified and sequenced using immunoSEQ immunosequencing protocols. In the paper's pipeline: The immunoSEQ service preprocessed the raw sequence data to correct PCR and sequencing errors. The sequence data were loaded into the immunoSEQ Analyzer and then analyzed further using VDJtools v1.0.7. The paired Wilcoxon signed-rank test was used to test differences between patients and controls. TCRdb mirrors the immuneACCESS table, restricted to in-frame sequences. Some clones are absent from its copies; in checked studies, under half trace to an unresolved V gene, and the reason for the others is unknown. That table supplies the V and J calls and clone size; D and trimming were determined from the DNA. This sample comprises roughly 13,000 clones, 75% to 95% of them detected only once. The ten largest account for 1.5% to 2% of the sample.

The CDR3, from cysteine to phenylalanine, totals 17 residues. The sequence is cut down to CDR3 DNA, 51 bases in frame from base 1. V is cut back by 0 bases and J by 6 bases, with 10 bases in the junction unmatched. The germline V gene sets CDR1 to SGHDT and CDR2 to YYEEEE. Note on this clone: What this receptor recognizes is not known. No much larger clonotype is one base removed from it; base qualities were not supplied.

The specimen was CD4+ T cells from PBMCs. The V gene is TRBV5-6 and the J gene is TRBJ2-2, with TRBD2 matching 8 junction bases. The receptor was isolated from a woman aged 25-40 years with major depressive disorder. The CDR3 protein sequence reads: CASSLVGPGLVSGELFF. The nucleotide sequence reads TGTGCCAGCAGCTTGGTAGGTCCGGGACTAGTCTCCGGGGAGCTGTTTTTT.